What follows describes a single TCR beta chain. The antigen is not known. This record belongs to a study of shared clonotypes between healthy human individuals. The wider study: The cohort had a couple of women and a few men, ages 18 to 49.

It was 150 to 200 ng DNA, 25,000 to 35,000 T cell genomes, that sorted-subset replicate PCRs used. This table comes from immunoSEQ multiplex PCR, and its TCRdb copy is limited to in-frame clones, with some not included. The sample includes millions of clones, roughly 95% of them seen just once. Germline assignment: CDR1 MDHEN and CDR2 SYDVKM. The V end was cut by 5 bases, the J end by 8 bases, with 12 bases between. The CDR3 is made up of 13 amino acids. Findings and caveats of the study: Represented diversity (both genetic and exposure-history) was limited by the small number of donors.

The chain has TRBV28 and TRBJ1-4; D perhaps matches TRBD1 (5 bases). The TCR originated in a man aged 18 to 30 in good health. Sequences were obtained from naive CD4+ T cells sorted from blood. Specified subset: CD45RA+ positively selected. The CDR3 is CASSPGTEEKLFF. The DNA for the CDR3 is TGTGCCAGCAGTCCCGGGACTGAAGAAAAACTGTTTTTT.